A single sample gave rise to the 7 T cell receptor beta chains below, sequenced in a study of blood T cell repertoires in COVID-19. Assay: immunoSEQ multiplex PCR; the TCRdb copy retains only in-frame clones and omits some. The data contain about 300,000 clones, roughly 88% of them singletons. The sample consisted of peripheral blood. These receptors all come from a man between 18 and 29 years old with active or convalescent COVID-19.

In nucleotides, the CDR3 is TGTGCCAGCAGCTTTCGACTAGCGGGGATAGATACGCAGTATTTT. Protein product: CASSFRLAGIDTQYF. The V gene is TRBV9, the J gene TRBJ2-3, with 11 bases identical to TRBD2. Trimming removed 4 bases from V and 5 bases from J; junction bases left unmatched: 6. CDR3 length: 15 amino acids. CDR1 is SGDLS, CDR2 YYNGEE, per germline.

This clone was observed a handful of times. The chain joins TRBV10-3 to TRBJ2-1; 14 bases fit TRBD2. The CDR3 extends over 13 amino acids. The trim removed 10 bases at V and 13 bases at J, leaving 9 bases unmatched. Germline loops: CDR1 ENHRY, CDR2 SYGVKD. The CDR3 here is CATGLAGGLYQFF. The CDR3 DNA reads TGTGCCACCGGACTAGCGGGGGGCCTTTACCAGTTCTTC.

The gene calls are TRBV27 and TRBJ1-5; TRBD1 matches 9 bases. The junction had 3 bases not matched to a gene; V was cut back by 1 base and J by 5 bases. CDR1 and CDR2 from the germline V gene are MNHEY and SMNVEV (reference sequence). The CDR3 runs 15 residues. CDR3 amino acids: CASSLLTGGHQPQHF. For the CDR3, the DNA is TGTGCCAGCAGTTTATTAACAGGGGGCCATCAGCCCCAGCATTTT.

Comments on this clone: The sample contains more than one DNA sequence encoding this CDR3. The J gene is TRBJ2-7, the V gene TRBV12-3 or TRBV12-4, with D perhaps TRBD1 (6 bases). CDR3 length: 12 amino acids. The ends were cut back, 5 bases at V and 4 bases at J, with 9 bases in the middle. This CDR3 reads CASSTGLYEQYF. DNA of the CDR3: TGTGCCAGCAGTACAGGGTTATACGAGCAGTACTTC.

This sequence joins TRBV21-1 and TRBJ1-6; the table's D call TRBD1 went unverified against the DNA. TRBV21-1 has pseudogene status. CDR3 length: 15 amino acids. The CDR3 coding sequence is TGTGCCAGCAGCGCCCGGGACATCCGTAATTCACCCCTCCACTTT. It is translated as CASSARDIRNSPLHF.

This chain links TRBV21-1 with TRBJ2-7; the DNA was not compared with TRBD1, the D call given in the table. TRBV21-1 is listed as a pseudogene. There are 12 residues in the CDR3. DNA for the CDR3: TGTGCCAGAAGGACAGGGGCCTACGAGCAGTACTTC. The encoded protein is CARRTGAYEQYF.

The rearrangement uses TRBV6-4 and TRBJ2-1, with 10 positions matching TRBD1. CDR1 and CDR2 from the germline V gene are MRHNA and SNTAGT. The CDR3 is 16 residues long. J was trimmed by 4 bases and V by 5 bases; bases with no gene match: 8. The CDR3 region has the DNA TGTGCCAGCAGTCCAAAAGGGACAGGGGATTACAATGAGCAGTTCTTC. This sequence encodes CASSPKGTGDYNEQFF.